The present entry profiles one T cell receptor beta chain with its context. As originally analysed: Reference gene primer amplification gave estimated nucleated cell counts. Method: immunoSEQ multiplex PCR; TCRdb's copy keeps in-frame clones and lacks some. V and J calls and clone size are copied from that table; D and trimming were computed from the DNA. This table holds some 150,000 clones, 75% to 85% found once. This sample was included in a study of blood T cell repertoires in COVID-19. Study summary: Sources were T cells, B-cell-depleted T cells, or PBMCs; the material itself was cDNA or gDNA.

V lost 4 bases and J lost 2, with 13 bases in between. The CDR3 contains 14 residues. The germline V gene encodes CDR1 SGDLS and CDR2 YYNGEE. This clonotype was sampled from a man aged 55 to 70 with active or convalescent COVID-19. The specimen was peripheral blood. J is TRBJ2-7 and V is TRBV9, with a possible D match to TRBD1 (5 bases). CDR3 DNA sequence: TGTGCCAGCAGCCCCCAGGGTTGGCCCTACGAGCAGTACTTC. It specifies CASSPQGWPYEQYF.